A selection of T cell receptor beta chains follows, all from one sample in a study of cytomegalovirus exposure and HLA in healthy donors. TCRdb's copy holds only in-frame clones and misses some; the assay was immunoSEQ multiplex PCR. This listing includes 150,000 to 200,000 clones. The sample was PBMCs. The origin of the receptors is a man aged 30-40 years in good health and CMV-seronegative. CDR3s include the opening cysteine and the closing phenylalanine or tryptophan. The D gene is left open where the match is weak.

j_call | v_call | cdr3_length | d_call | cdr3_aa | cdr3_nt
TRBJ1-1 | TRBV6-1 | 12 | - | CASSGGGEMAFF | TGTGCCAGCAGTGGGGGGGGCGAGATGGCTTTCTTT
TRBJ1-2 | TRBV5-1 | 14 | TRBD1 | CASSLDRGVLGYTF | TGCGCCAGCAGCTTAGACAGGGGCGTGTTAGGCTACACCTTC
TRBJ2-3 | TRBV28 | 18 | TRBD2 | CASSTTSGRAGGTDTQYF | TGTGCCAGCAGTACGACTAGCGGGAGGGCCGGTGGCACAGATACGCAGTATTTT
TRBJ2-2 | TRBV4-2 | 14 | - | CASSQVEDTGELFF | TGTGCCAGCAGCCAAGTCGAGGACACCGGGGAGCTGTTTTTT
TRBJ2-7 | TRBV10-2 | 13 | - | CASSETGLMQQYF | TGCGCCAGCAGTGAGACAGGGCTGATGCAGCAGTACTTC
TRBJ2-1 | TRBV29-1 | 12 | - | CSVGLPDDEQFF | TGCAGCGTCGGACTACCCGACGATGAGCAGTTCTTC
TRBJ2-2 | TRBV6-4 | 14 | - | CASSERVDTGELFF | TGTGCCAGCAGTGAGAGGGTTGACACCGGGGAGCTGTTTTTT
TRBJ2-1 | TRBV14 | 18 | TRBD1 | CASSQGTGFLSSYNEQFF | TGTGCCAGCAGCCAGGGGACAGGGTTTTTGAGCTCCTACAATGAGCAGTTCTTC
TRBJ2-1 | TRBV7-2 | 14 | TRBD2 | CASSSGLAGGEQFF | TGTGCCAGCAGCTCGGGACTAGCGGGAGGTGAGCAGTTCTTC
TRBJ2-5 | TRBV30 | 12 | TRBD1 | CSYRGLVKTQYF | TGTTCCTACAGGGGCCTTGTAAAGACCCAGTACTTC
TRBJ2-7 | TRBV18 | 13 | - | CASSPARDYEQYF | TGTGCCAGCTCACCAGCCAGGGACTACGAGCAGTACTTC
TRBJ1-4 | TRBV30 | 14 | - | CAWSETLTNEKLFF | TGTGCCTGGAGTGAGACATTAACTAATGAAAAACTGTTTTTT
TRBJ2-7 | TRBV4-1 | 14 | TRBD1 | CASSPRQGGYEQYF | TGCGCCAGCAGCCCCCGACAGGGGGGGTACGAGCAGTACTTC
TRBJ2-7 | TRBV1 | 14 | - | CTSSQDDEEYEQYF | TGCACCAGCAGCCAAGACGATGAGGAATACGAGCAGTACTTC
TRBJ2-6 | TRBV7-9 | 16 | TRBD1 | CASSLGDRAGANVLTF | TGTGCCAGCAGCTTAGGGGACAGGGCTGGGGCCAACGTCCTGACTTTC
TRBJ1-1 | TRBV9 | 15 | TRBD1 | CASSPEGQLNTEAFF | TGTGCCAGCAGCCCTGAGGGACAGCTGAACACTGAAGCTTTCTTT
TRBJ2-4 | TRBV11-2 | 13 | - | CASSYRDLNIQYF | TGTGCCAGCAGCTACCGGGACTTAAACATTCAGTACTTC
TRBJ2-1 | TRBV6-5 | 14 | TRBD2 | CASSLAGGRGEQFF | TGTGCCAGCAGCTTAGCGGGGGGGCGGGGTGAGCAGTTCTTC
TRBJ2-7 | TRBV19 | 15 | TRBD1 | CASSISGRGMNEQYF | TGTGCCAGTAGTATATCGGGCAGGGGGATGAACGAGCAGTACTTC
TRBJ2-2 | TRBV11-2 | 17 | TRBD1 | CASSLANVDRVTGELFF | TGTGCCAGCAGCTTAGCTAACGTGGACAGGGTCACCGGGGAGCTGTTTTTT
TRBJ2-2 | TRBV5-1 | 17 | TRBD1 | CASSGGQAGSITGELFF | TGCGCCAGCAGCGGGGGACAGGCGGGTAGCATCACCGGGGAGCTGTTTTTT
TRBJ2-3 | TRBV29-1 | 14 | TRBD1 | CSVEEGSTGNTQYF | TGCAGCGTTGAAGAGGGGTCGACAGGGAATACGCAGTATTTT
TRBJ2-3 | TRBV7-7 | 16 | TRBD1 | CASSLGGDRGTDTQYF | TGTGCCAGCAGCTTAGGTGGGGACAGGGGCACAGATACGCAGTATTTT
TRBJ2-5 | TRBV5-1 | 13 | - | CASSITSTETQYF | TGCGCCAGCAGCATTACTAGTACGGAGACCCAGTACTTC
TRBJ2-1 | TRBV11-3 | 16 | TRBD2 | CASSYPGLAGVAEQFF | TGTGCCAGCAGCTACCCGGGACTAGCGGGAGTGGCTGAGCAGTTCTTC
TRBJ2-3 | TRBV7-9 | 15 | TRBD2 | CASSPRLAGGDTQYF | TGTGCCAGCAGCCCGAGACTAGCGGGGGGAGATACGCAGTATTTT
TRBJ2-7 | TRBV5-4 | 15 | - | CASTEGLFGTYEQYF | TGTGCCAGCACGGAGGGGCTTTTTGGGACCTACGAGCAGTACTTC
TRBJ2-7 | TRBV7-6 | 17 | TRBD1 | CASSLEVTWTGAHEQYF | TGTGCCAGCAGCTTAGAGGTTACGTGGACAGGGGCCCACGAGCAGTACTTC
TRBJ1-5 | TRBV19 | 15 | TRBD1 | CASRPTGVSNQPQHF | TGTGCCAGTAGGCCCACAGGGGTTAGCAATCAGCCCCAGCATTTT
TRBJ2-7 | TRBV28 | 14 | - | CASSLGTGWAEQYF | TGTGCCAGCAGTTTAGGTACAGGGTGGGCCGAGCAGTACTTC
TRBJ1-1 | TRBV4-3 | 15 | TRBD1 | CASSQQDREGSEAFF | TGCGCCAGCAGCCAACAGGACAGGGAGGGCTCTGAAGCTTTCTTT
TRBJ1-2 | TRBV18 | 17 | TRBD1 | CASSPLQTTGGEYGYTF | TGTGCCAGCTCACCACTACAGACGACAGGGGGTGAATATGGCTACACCTTC
TRBJ1-1 | TRBV11-3 | 13 | - | CASSLAVSGIPFF | TGTGCCAGCAGCTTAGCGGTCTCGGGAATTCCTTTCTTT
TRBJ2-3 | TRBV27 | 16 | TRBD2 | CASSLLLAGGTDTQYF | TGTGCCAGCAGTTTATTACTAGCGGGGGGCACAGATACGCAGTATTTT
TRBJ1-2 | TRBV10-3 | 15 | - | CAISESDRLPRGYTF | TGTGCCATCAGTGAGTCAGACAGGCTCCCCCGTGGCTACACCTTC
TRBJ2-7 | TRBV6-5 | 15 | TRBD2 | CASSYGTSGGYEQYF | TGTGCCAGCAGTTACGGAACTAGCGGGGGCTACGAGCAGTACTTC
TRBJ2-3 | TRBV18 | 14 | - | CASSPREGADTQYF | TGTGCCAGCTCACCACGTGAGGGAGCAGATACGCAGTATTTT
TRBJ2-7 | TRBV7-9 | 17 | - | CASSSYPRTAFSYEQYF | TGTGCCAGCAGCTCGTATCCGAGGACAGCTTTCTCCTACGAGCAGTACTTC
TRBJ2-3 | TRBV14 | 21 | - | CASSQDTYVRGTADTTDTQYF | TGTGCCAGCAGCCAAGATACCTACGTTCGCGGGACGGCCGATACCACAGATACGCAGTATTTT
TRBJ1-2 | TRBV5-6 | 16 | TRBD1 | CASSFGQGLGNYGYTF | TGTGCCAGCAGCTTTGGACAGGGGCTTGGTAACTATGGCTACACCTTC
TRBJ1-1 | TRBV7-2 | 13 | TRBD1 | CASSLHRGGEAFF | TGTGCCAGCAGCCTGCACAGGGGCGGTGAAGCTTTCTTT
TRBJ1-6 | TRBV28 | 17 | - | CASSLSGGGSANSPLHF | TGTGCCAGCAGTTTGTCGGGGGGGGGTTCAGCTAATTCACCCCTCCACTTT
TRBJ2-5 | TRBV2 | 11 | - | CASSPRETQYF | TGTGCCAGCAGTCCTCGGGAGACCCAGTACTTC
TRBJ2-3 | TRBV19 | 13 | - | CASRGGATDTQYF | TGTGCCAGCAGAGGGGGGGCAACAGATACGCAGTATTTT
TRBJ2-5 | TRBV7-7 | 16 | - | CASSQGGGQSAETQYF | TGTGCCAGCAGTCAGGGGGGAGGACAGTCGGCGGAGACCCAGTACTTC